The 18 T cell receptor beta chains presented below share a single source sample, sequenced in a study of T cells in Graves' hyperthyroidism and ophthalmopathy. Researchers amplified the TCR beta CDR3 regions from RNA transcripts. HTBI primers were used for first-round RT-PCR of the TCR CDR3. Each CDR3 protein gets one entry after TCRdb re-called the multiplex PCR reads with MiXCR. The profile shows fewer than 750,000 distinct CDR3 sequences, about 15% of them singletons. The sequencing input was blood. These receptors were collected from a woman in her 50s with Graves' ophthalmopathy.

This clonotype was seen many times. V gene TRBV27 combines with J gene TRBJ1-5, with TRBD1 matching over 7 bases. V dropped 5 bases and J dropped 6; count of bases not matched to a gene: 10. CDR3 length equals 15 residues. Germline values: CDR1 MNHEY, CDR2 SMNVEV (reference sequence). CDR3 DNA: TGTGCCAGCAGTACCAAAGGGACAGTTACTCAGCCCCAGCATTTT. It codes for CASSTKGTVTQPQHF.

This clonotype was detected a few times. The chain uses TRBV12-5 and TRBJ2-3; no reliable D call. V lost 9 bases and J lost 0, with 10 bases in between. The CDR3 has 13 amino acids. The germline V gene has CDR1 LGHNT and CDR2 FRNRAP. Written as DNA, the CDR3 is TGTGCTAGGGCCAACCTTAGCACAGATACGCAGTATTTT. This gives the protein CARANLSTDTQYF. Together with reference TRBV12-5 and TRBJ2-3, the CDR3 gives the full variable domain: DARVTQTPRHKVTEMGQEVTMRCQPILGHNTVFWYRQTMMQGLELLAYFRNRAPLDDSGMPKDRFSAEMPDATLATLKIQPSEPRDSAVYFCARANLSTDTQYFGPGTRLTVL.

This clonotype occurred many times. The rearrangement uses TRBV29-1 and TRBJ2-1; D not resolved. Germline V gene sequence: CDR1 SQVTM, CDR2 ANQGSEA. The CDR3 has 19 amino acids. V shed 0 bases and J shed 0 bases, with 21 bases lying between them. The CDR3 loop reads CSVEDWVGGDLSSYNEQFF. CDR3 nucleotides: TGCAGCGTTGAAGATTGGGTGGGTGGAGACTTAAGCTCCTACAATGAGCAGTTCTTC.

This clonotype was found many times. The chain is built from TRBV11-2 and TRBJ2-2; no clear D. Per the germline V gene, CDR1 is SGHAT and CDR2 is FQNNGV. The CDR3 consists of 13 residues. Trimming took 5 bases from V and 1 from J, leaving 5 bases between them. DNA for the CDR3: TGTGCCAGCAGCCTCAGGAACACCGGGGAGCTGTTTTTT. It encodes CASSLRNTGELFF.

Only a few counts were recorded for this clonotype. The chain combines TRBV6-2 or TRBV6-3 with TRBJ2-1; TRBD1 is a possible D gene (6 bases). V lost 6 bases to trimming and J lost 7 bases, with 7 bases between them. The CDR3 consists of 11 residues. Germline V gene sequence: CDR1 MNHEY, CDR2 SVGEGT. The CDR3 protein is CASRQGNEQFF. As DNA, the CDR3 is TGTGCCAGCAGACAGGGAAATGAGCAGTTCTTC.

Many counts were recorded for this clonotype. The CDR3 region has the DNA TGTGCCAGCAGTTTAGCTGGTAGCCGGAGGTACAATGAGCAGTTCTTC. This sequence encodes CASSLAGSRRYNEQFF. The V and J genes are TRBV12-3 or TRBV12-4 and TRBJ2-1, with a weak D call TRBD2 (5 bases). This CDR3 is 16 amino acids long. Trimming removed 0 bases at V and 4 bases at J, with 13 bases between.

J is TRBJ2-7 and V is TRBV4-1, with 10 bases matching TRBD2. J gave up 9 bases and V 0 bases, and 14 bases lay outside the gene matches. The CDR3 consists of 17 residues. The germline gives CDR1 MGHRA, CDR2 YSYEKL. CDR3 coding DNA: TGCGCCAGCAGCCAAGATCCCGGGACTAGCGTGGAGGAACGGCAGTACTTC. Translation: CASSQDPGTSVEERQYF.

This clonotype was recorded a few times. A much larger clonotype is one base distant, so this may be a read error. The rearrangement joins TRBV30 to TRBJ2-1; 8 bases fit TRBD2. The germline V gene has CDR1 GTSNPN and CDR2 SVGIG (reference sequence). The CDR3 loop spans 15 amino acids. The CDR3 loop is CAWSSVTGGWNGQFF. DNA for the CDR3: TGTGCCTGGAGTTCCGTGACGGGAGGGTGGAATGGGCAGTTCTTC.

This clonotype was seen at least ten times. The CDR3 here is CASSLAATDTQYF. DNA of the CDR3: TGCGCCAGCAGCTTGGCAGCCACAGATACGCAGTATTTT. The chain is built from TRBV5-1 and TRBJ2-3; D remains ambiguous. V was pared by 0 bases and J by 2 bases, with 4 bases between. CDR3 size: 13 residues. CDR1 is SGHRS, CDR2 YFSETQ, per germline.

This clonotype was seen ten or more times. The chain carries TRBV2 and TRBJ2-7, with D uncertain. V was shortened by 7 bases and J by 4 bases, with 11 bases between the two germline ends. CDR3 size: 12 residues. Germline V lookup: CDR1 SNHLY, CDR2 FYNNEI. CDR3 amino acids: CASTRWGYEQYF. CDR3 coding DNA: TGTGCCAGCACCCGATGGGGTTACGAGCAGTACTTC.

The chain carries TRBV2 and TRBJ2-3; no firm D call. Deletions cut 8 bases from V and 2 bases from J, with 8 bases between. The CDR3 runs to 12 residues. CDR1 is SNHLY and CDR2 is FYNNEI in the germline V gene. In nucleotides, the CDR3 is TGTGCCAGCGTCCGGAACACAGATACGCAGTATTTT. Amino acid sequence: CASVRNTDTQYF. The entire variable domain, with the rest obtained from reference TRBV2 and TRBJ2-3, is as follows: EPEVTQTPSHQVTQMGQEVILRCVPISNHLYFYWYRQILGQKVEFLVSFYNNEISEKSEIFDDQFSVERPDGSNFTLKIRSTKLEDSAMYFCASVRNTDTQYFGPGTRLTVL.

The chain recombines TRBV10-3 with TRBJ1-3; D remains unclear. The CDR3 has 17 amino acids. Germline V gene sequence: CDR1 ENHRY, CDR2 SYGVKD. Trimming shortened V by 7 bases and J by 4 bases, and 23 bases separated the two germline ends. The CDR3 DNA sequence: TGTGCCATCACGGACGGGATCCACCCTCCCTCGGGAAACACCATATATTTT. Its translation is CAITDGIHPPSGNTIYF.

The chain is built from TRBV3-1 and TRBJ2-5; possibly TRBD1 for D (6 bases). This CDR3 is built from 15 residues. With 0 bases removed from V and 4 bases from J, the gap between germline ends came to 12 bases. Germline V lookup: CDR1 LGHDT, CDR2 YNNKEL (reference sequence). The CDR3 DNA is TGTGCCAGCAGCCAAGATGGGACCAGGGGAGAGACCCAGTACTTC. Protein product: CASSQDGTRGETQYF.

The chain joins TRBV27 to TRBJ1-2; perhaps TRBD1 as D (6 bases). The V and J ends lost 5 bases and 3 bases respectively, with 10 bases between them. In germline, CDR1 is MNHEY, CDR2 SMNVEV (reference sequence). This CDR3 spans 13 amino acids. The CDR3 DNA reads TGTGCCAGCAGTGGGGGACAATACTATGGCTACACCTTC. Protein sequence: CASSGGQYYGYTF.

J is TRBJ2-7 and V is TRBV6-1; 12 bases agree with TRBD2. After removal of 7 bases from V and 2 bases from J, the junction contained 3 bases not matched to a gene. The CDR3 totals 14 residues. Germline CDR1 reads MNHNS; CDR2 reads SASEGT. The CDR3 DNA is TGTGCCAGCATACGGACTAGCGGGGCCTACGAGCAGTACTTC. Encoded protein: CASIRTSGAYEQYF.

This clonotype has ten or more counts. This chain connects TRBV11-3 to TRBJ2-3, with a possible D match to TRBD1 (5 bases). The CDR3 is made up of 14 amino acids. The V end lost 1 base, the J end lost 7 bases, and 12 bases lay between the germline ends. Germline CDR1 SGHNT, CDR2 YENEEA. DNA of the CDR3: TGTGCCAGCAGCTTAGCAGGGCCTCCGAATACGCAGTATTTT. This sequence encodes CASSLAGPPNTQYF.

This clonotype was observed at least ten times. The chain has TRBV7-2 and TRBJ2-1, with 14 bases fitting TRBD2. The CDR3 contains 14 residues. V was pared by 4 bases and J by 10 bases, with 3 bases of the junction left unmatched. Germline CDR1 and CDR2: SGHTA and FQGNSA. Here the CDR3 DNA reads TGTGCCAGCAGCTGGACTAGCGGGAGGTTGGAGCAGTTCTTC. The encoded protein is CASSWTSGRLEQFF.

The chain uses TRBV4-3 and TRBJ2-2; 7 bases align to TRBD2. V was clipped by 4 bases and J by 6 bases; unmatched bases: 8. The CDR3 length is 15 residues. Germline CDR1 LGHNA, CDR2 YSLEER. CDR3 amino acids: CASSLSGRAPGELFF. The CDR3, as DNA: TGCGCCAGCAGCCTGTCTGGGAGGGCCCCCGGGGAGCTGTTTTTT.